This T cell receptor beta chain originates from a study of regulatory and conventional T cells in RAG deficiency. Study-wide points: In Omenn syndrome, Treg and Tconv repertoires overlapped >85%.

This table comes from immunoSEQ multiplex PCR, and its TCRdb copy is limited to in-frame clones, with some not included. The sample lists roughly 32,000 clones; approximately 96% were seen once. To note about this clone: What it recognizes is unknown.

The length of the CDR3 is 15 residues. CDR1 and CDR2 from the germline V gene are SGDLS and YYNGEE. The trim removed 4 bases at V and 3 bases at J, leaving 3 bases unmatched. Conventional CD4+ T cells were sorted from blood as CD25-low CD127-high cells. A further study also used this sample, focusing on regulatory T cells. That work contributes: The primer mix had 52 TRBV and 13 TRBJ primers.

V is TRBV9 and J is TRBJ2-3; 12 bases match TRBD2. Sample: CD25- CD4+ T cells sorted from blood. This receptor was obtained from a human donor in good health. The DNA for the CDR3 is TGTGCCAGCAGCATCACTAGCGGGAGGACAGATACGCAGTATTTT. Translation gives CASSITSGRTDTQYF.